These 32 T cell receptor beta chains were sequenced from one sample in a study of shared clonotypes between healthy human individuals. Some clones are missing from TCRdb's copy, which holds only in-frame ones; the method was immunoSEQ multiplex PCR. The sample holds over a million clones; more than 65% are singletons and the top ten take over 1.3%. The sample comprised memory CD4+ T cells sorted from blood. The subset denotes: CD45RA-negative fraction. The receptor set was obtained from a man aged 18 to 29 in good health.

In regard to this clone: One end of the junction fails to match germline, which may point to a read error. CDR3 in DNA: TGTGCCGGCAGTGAGCCAGTACAGGCTACTGAAGCTTTCTTT. Protein sequence: CAGSEPVQATEAFF. The chain uses TRBV6-1 and TRBJ1-1; D perhaps matches TRBD1 (5 bases). The V gene's germline CDR1 is MNHNS and CDR2 SASEGT. The CDR3 covers 14 residues.

V is TRBV6-4 and J is TRBJ2-3, with D perhaps matching TRBD1 (5 bases). Germline assignment: CDR1 MRHNA and CDR2 SNTAGT. The ends were cut back, 3 bases at V and 3 bases at J, with 13 bases in the middle. The CDR3 is 15 residues long. CDR3 nucleotides: TGTGCCAGCAGTGAGTCCCCGCAGGGTACAGATACGCAGTATTTT. Its translation: CASSESPQGTDTQYF.

V is TRBV2 and J is TRBJ2-2, with D perhaps TRBD1 (6 bases). CDR3 length: 15 amino acids. The germline gives CDR1 SNHLY, CDR2 FYNNEI. Trimming took 2 bases from V and 1 from J, leaving 8 bases between them. The DNA for the CDR3 is TGTGCCAGCAGTGAAACAGGGTTGAACACCGGGGAGCTGTTTTTT. The encoded protein is CASSETGLNTGELFF.

This clone appeared many times. In DNA, the CDR3 is TGTGCCAGCAGCCCGGGGACAGGGAAAGGCTACGAGCAGTACTTC. As protein: CASSPGTGKGYEQYF. The V gene is TRBV7-2, the J gene TRBJ2-7; 9 bases agree with TRBD1. The CDR3 is 15 residues long. Germline trimming cut 5 bases from V and 3 bases from J; bases unmatched to any gene: 8. In germline, CDR1 is SGHTA, CDR2 FQGNSA.

The rearrangement uses TRBV5-4 and TRBJ2-3; 7 bases agree with TRBD2. Losses at the gene ends were 4 bases for V and 2 bases for J; bases not matched to a gene: 1. Looked up from germline, CDR1 is SGHNT and CDR2 is YYREEE (reference sequence). There are 13 residues in the CDR3. This chain's CDR3 is CASSRDYTDTQYF. The CDR3 DNA reads as TGTGCCAGCAGCCGGGACTACACAGATACGCAGTATTTT.

The gene calls are TRBV11-1 and TRBJ1-1; no reliable D call. V gave up 3 bases and J gave up 0 bases, with 11 bases separating them. Germline lookup yields CDR1 SGHAT and CDR2 FQDESV (reference sequence). The length of the CDR3 is 15 residues. CDR3 in DNA: TGTGCCAGCAGCTTTCTTAGGGCAGTGAACACTGAAGCTTTCTTT. The encoded protein is CASSFLRAVNTEAFF. Drawing the rest from reference TRBV11-1 and TRBJ1-1, the complete variable domain is EAEVAQSPRYKITEKSQAVAFWCDPISGHATLYWYRQILGQGPELLVQFQDESVVDDSQLPKDRFSAERLKGVDSTLKIQPAELGDSAMYLCASSFLRAVNTEAFFGQGTRLTVV.

The chain joins TRBV27 to TRBJ2-7, with TRBD2 as a possible D gene (5 bases). Germline-derived CDR1 and CDR2 are MNHEY and SMNVEV (reference sequence). The CDR3 is made up of 13 amino acids. Trimming took off 6 bases at V and 3 bases at J, with 12 bases between the two ends. The chain's CDR3 is CASSRSGYYEQYF. As DNA, the CDR3 is TGTGCCAGCAGCCGATCGGGGTACTACGAGCAGTACTTC.

The genes are TRBV5-4 and TRBJ1-2; D is uncertain. The CDR3 spans 17 residues. V dropped 0 bases and J dropped 2 bases, with 17 bases sitting between them. Germline CDR1 reads SGHNT; CDR2 reads YYREEE (reference sequence). The DNA for the CDR3 is TGTGCCAGCAGCTTGGGGCGGGGTTCGGGAACAAACTATGGCTACACCTTC. Encoded protein: CASSLGRGSGTNYGYTF. The variable domain in full, completed from reference TRBV5-4 and TRBJ1-2, reads ETGVTQSPTHLIKTRGQQVTLRCSSQSGHNTVSWYQQALGQGPQFIFQYYREEENGRGNFPPRFSGLQFPNYSSELNVNALELDDSALYLCASSLGRGSGTNYGYTFGSGTRLTVV.

The CDR3, as DNA: TGTGCCAGCAGTTTCGGCGGGGGGGCCGGGAACACCGGGGAGCTGTTTTTT. Amino acid sequence: CASSFGGGAGNTGELFF. This chain connects TRBV27 to TRBJ2-2; TRBD2 matches at 9 bases. The germline gives CDR1 MNHEY, CDR2 SMNVEV (reference sequence). V gave up 3 bases and J gave up 1 base; unmatched junction bases: 6. This CDR3 contains 17 residues.

The gene calls are TRBV6-5 and TRBJ1-2; D is possibly TRBD1 (5 bases). The CDR3 is made up of 15 amino acids. Germline V gives CDR1 MNHEY, CDR2 SVGAGI. V shed 4 bases and J shed 6 bases, with 18 bases lying between them. CDR3 sequence: CASSSQAGSLHGYTF. The CDR3 region has the DNA TGTGCCAGCAGTTCACAGGCAGGCAGTCTTCATGGCTACACCTTC.

This rearrangement joins TRBV5-1 to TRBJ1-4, with 8 bases that match TRBD1. This CDR3 comprises 17 residues. The V and J ends lost 0 bases and 5 bases, in that order; junction bases with no gene match: 9. Looked up from germline, CDR1 is SGHRS and CDR2 is YFSETQ. The CDR3, as DNA: TGCGCCAGCAGCTTGGGGCAGGGGGCAAGTGGGAATGAAAAACTGTTTTTT. Amino acids: CASSLGQGASGNEKLFF.

This clone was seen once. The chain combines TRBV10-3 with TRBJ2-7; 9 bases are shared with TRBD2. The junction had 6 bases not matched to a gene; V was cut back by 1 base and J by 5 bases. The CDR3 consists of 15 residues. Germline V gene data show CDR1 as ENHRY and CDR2 as SYGVKD. CDR3 loop: CAISELTGTSNEQYF. CDR3 DNA: TGTGCCATCAGTGAGTTAACCGGGACTAGCAACGAGCAGTACTTC.

The rearrangement uses TRBV30 and TRBJ1-4; 7 bases map to TRBD1. CDR1 is GTSNPN, CDR2 SVGIG, per germline (reference sequence). There are 14 residues in the CDR3. The J segment lost 3 bases and the V segment lost 2 bases, leaving 3 bases of the junction unmatched. CDR3 residues: CAWSPTGPNEKLFF. The CDR3 nucleotides read TGTGCCTGGAGTCCGACAGGGCCTAATGAAAAACTGTTTTTT.

The chain links TRBV9 to TRBJ1-3, with D unresolved. This CDR3 contains 13 residues. Per germline, CDR1 SGDLS and CDR2 YYNGEE. Trimming cost V 3 bases and J 3 bases, with 7 bases left between them. In nucleotides, the CDR3 is TGTGCCAGCAGCGAGCAAAATGGAAACACCATATATTTT. Its protein is CASSEQNGNTIYF.

This clone came up a few times. Here the CDR3 reads CASSLGPLEQYF. The CDR3 nucleotides are TGTGCCAGCAGCTTAGGACCTCTAGAGCAGTACTTC. The V call is TRBV7-2, the J call TRBJ2-7; no reliable D call. V was cut by 1 base and J by 7 bases, with 8 bases left in between. Germline loops: CDR1 SGHTA, CDR2 FQGNSA. This CDR3 has 12 residues.

The table lists this clone with a few counts. This chain uses TRBV7-2 with TRBJ1-4; 10 nucleotides align to TRBD1. Unmatched junction bases numbered 11, after V lost 5 bases and J lost 5 bases. The CDR3 contains 17 residues. Germline V gives CDR1 SGHTA, CDR2 FQGNSA. CDR3 sequence reads: CASSARHGDRGNEKLFF. The CDR3 nucleotides read TGTGCCAGCAGCGCGAGGCATGGGGACAGGGGAAATGAAAAACTGTTTTTT. The variable domain in full, with the rest retrieved from reference TRBV7-2 and TRBJ1-4, is GAGVSQSPSNKVTEKGKDVELRCDPISGHTALYWYRQSLGQGLEFLIYFQGNSAPDKSGLPSDRFSAERTGGSVSTLTIQRTQQEDSAVYLCASSARHGDRGNEKLFFGSGTQLSVL.

V usage is TRBV5-1 and J usage is TRBJ2-5; D unclear. The CDR3 length is 13 residues. The germline gives CDR1 SGHRS, CDR2 YFSETQ. Trimming removed 2 bases from V and 4 bases from J, with 9 bases in between. CDR3 DNA: TGCGCCAGCAGCTTCAGCCCGAGAGAGACCCAGTACTTC. Encoded protein: CASSFSPRETQYF. Based on the CDR3 plus reference TRBV5-1 and TRBJ2-5, the full variable domain is KAGVTQTPRYLIKTRGQQVTLSCSPISGHRSVSWYQQTPGQGLQFLFEYFSETQRNKGNFPGRFSGRQFSNSRSEMNVSTLELGDSALYLCASSFSPRETQYFGPGTRLLVL.

This chain links TRBV7-8 with TRBJ2-7, with D perhaps matching TRBD2 (6 bases). This CDR3 has 15 amino acids. The V and J ends lost 7 bases and 0 bases respectively, with 16 bases between them. The V gene's germline CDR1 is SGHVS and CDR2 FQNEAQ. As DNA, the CDR3 is TGTGCCAGCATCGGCCGGCGGGGAAGCTCCTACGAGCAGTACTTC. Residues: CASIGRRGSSYEQYF. Filled out from reference TRBV7-8 and TRBJ2-7, the complete variable domain reads GAGVSQSPRYKVAKRGQDVALRCDPISGHVSLFWYQQALGQGPEFLTYFQNEAQLDKSGLPSDRFFAERPEGSVSTLKIQRTQQEDSAVYLCASIGRRGSSYEQYFGPGTRLTVT.

This chain links TRBV30 with TRBJ2-2; D might be TRBD2 (5 bases). CDR1 and CDR2 (germline): GTSNPN, SVGIG (reference sequence). The CDR3 totals 13 residues. V was pared by 0 bases and J by 7 bases, with 9 bases between. CDR3: CAWSVRADGELFF. The DNA for the CDR3 is TGTGCCTGGAGTGTAAGAGCGGACGGGGAGCTGTTTTTT.

The chain is built from TRBV13 and TRBJ2-5, with 8 nucleotides matching TRBD2. With 5 bases clipped from V and 1 base from J, the junction kept 3 bases outside the gene matches. This CDR3 spans 14 amino acids. Germline loops: CDR1 PRHDT, CDR2 FYEKMQ (reference sequence). The CDR3 loop reads CASSATSGQETQYF. DNA of the CDR3: TGTGCCAGCAGCGCCACTAGCGGCCAAGAGACCCAGTACTTC.

This rearrangement joins TRBV6-6 to TRBJ2-7; D might be TRBD1 or TRBD2, each matching 5 bases. The germline CDR1 and CDR2 sequences are MNHNY and SVGAGI (reference sequence). V was shortened by 5 bases and J by 2 bases, with 13 bases between the two germline ends. The CDR3 totals 14 residues. The CDR3 loop reads CASSLPGPTYEQYF. CDR3 sequence (DNA): TGTGCCAGCAGTCTACCGGGACCAACCTACGAGCAGTACTTC.

This clone was recorded at least ten times. The chain's CDR3 is CAISNGRTAYEQYF. CDR3 nucleotides: TGTGCCATCTCGAACGGCAGAACAGCCTACGAGCAGTACTTC. The rearrangement joins TRBV10-3 to TRBJ2-7; no definite D call. Trimming cost V 8 bases and J 2 bases, with 16 bases left between them. The CDR3 extends over 14 amino acids. Per germline, CDR1 ENHRY and CDR2 SYGVKD.

V gene TRBV10-3 combines with J gene TRBJ1-1; D gene uncertain. Germline-derived CDR1 and CDR2 are ENHRY and SYGVKD. V was trimmed by 2 bases and J by 6 bases, leaving 19 bases between them. This CDR3 contains 16 residues. The CDR3 nucleotides read TGTGCCATCAGTGAGCCGAAATCTCAGGTTGGGGCTGAAGCTTTCTTT. Translating it yields CAISEPKSQVGAEAFF.

V gene TRBV4-3 combines with J gene TRBJ1-2; the D gene is possibly TRBD1 (5 bases). With 0 bases removed from V and 8 bases from J, the gap between germline ends came to 13 bases. Germline V gene data show CDR1 as LGHNA and CDR2 as YSLEER. This CDR3 is built from 14 residues. CDR3 nucleotide sequence: TGCGCCAGCAGCCAAGATCTTGGGGGACTCGGCTACACCTTC. It encodes CASSQDLGGLGYTF.

The chain links TRBV2 to TRBJ2-7; 7 positions match TRBD2. CDR1 is SNHLY and CDR2 is FYNNEI in the germline V gene. Unmatched junction bases numbered 19, after V lost 8 bases and J lost 0 bases. The CDR3 has 18 amino acids. Written as DNA, the CDR3 is TGTGCCAGCGCTGGACTGAGCGGGATACTGTTCTCCTCCTACGAGCAGTACTTC. Its protein is CASAGLSGILFSSYEQYF.

The chain combines TRBV9 with TRBJ2-2; 13 nucleotides line up with TRBD2. V lost 3 bases and J lost 8; bases outside the gene matches: 1. The CDR3 sequence is 14 residues long. In germline, CDR1 is SGDLS, CDR2 YYNGEE. The CDR3 bases are TGTGCCAGCAGCGGACTAGCGGGAGGTGGGGAGCTGTTTTTT. Translated: CASSGLAGGGELFF.

The CDR3 DNA sequence: TGTGCCAGTAGTCCCCCCGGGACAGGGTGGCGTAGGGAAAATCAGCCCCAGCATTTT. This translates into CASSPPGTGWRRENQPQHF. V and J are TRBV19 and TRBJ1-5; the match to TRBD1 covers 9 bases. The CDR3 runs 19 residues. J gave up 4 bases and V 5 bases, and 18 bases lay outside the gene matches. Looked up from germline, CDR1 is LNHDA and CDR2 is SQIVND (reference sequence).

This clone appeared many times. An end of the junction differs from the germline gene, which may be a read error. The chain has TRBV7-7 and TRBJ2-2; TRBD1 aligns across 7 bases. CDR1 is SSHAT, CDR2 FNYEAQ, per germline (reference sequence). The CDR3 has 15 residues. This CDR3 reads CASSLGHDRERELFF. CDR3 sequence (DNA): TGTGCTAGCAGCTTAGGACACGACAGGGAGAGGGAGCTGTTTTTT. Full variable domain (rest looked up from reference TRBV7-7 and TRBJ2-2): GAGVSQSPRYKVTKRGQDVTLRCDPISSHATLYWYQQALGQGPEFLTYFNYEAQPDKSGLPSDRFSAERPEGSISTLTIQRTEQRDSAMYRCASSLGHDRERELFFGEGSRLTVL.

A few counts support this clone. This sequence joins TRBV19 and TRBJ2-7; 8 bases are a match to TRBD2. Germline CDR1 is LNHDA and CDR2 is SQIVND (reference sequence). This CDR3 comprises 15 residues. V lost 4 bases, J lost 2 bases, and 7 bases stayed unmatched. DNA for the CDR3: TGTGCCAGTAGTACCGTCGGGGGGGGAACCTACGAGCAGTACTTC. It encodes CASSTVGGGTYEQYF.

The chain couples TRBV4-1 to TRBJ2-2; D might be TRBD1 (5 bases). V dropped 2 bases and J dropped 6 bases, with 7 bases sitting between them. The CDR3 is 13 residues long. CDR1 and CDR2 (germline): MGHRA, YSYEKL. CDR3 nucleotides: TGCGCCAGCAGCCAAACAGGAGCCGGGGAGCTGTTTTTT. Translating it yields CASSQTGAGELFF.

This rearrangement joins TRBV6-6 to TRBJ1-5; tentative D call: TRBD1 (5 bases). V lost 6 bases and J 10 bases, leaving 16 bases between the germline ends. Germline lookup yields CDR1 MNHNY and CDR2 SVGAGI (reference sequence). The CDR3 is 13 residues long. The CDR3 region has the DNA TGTGCCAGCAGCCCTGGGGGGGGTCTTCCCCAGCATTTT. Amino acids: CASSPGGGLPQHF.

The rearrangement links TRBV2 to TRBJ1-5; the match to TRBD1 covers 7 bases. The germline V gene encodes CDR1 SNHLY and CDR2 FYNNEI. The CDR3 has 15 amino acids. The V and J ends lost 6 bases and 4 bases, in that order; junction bases with no gene match: 9. CDR3 DNA: TGTGCCAGCAGAAAGCGGGACAGCGGGAATCAGCCCCAGCATTTT. This translates into CASRKRDSGNQPQHF.